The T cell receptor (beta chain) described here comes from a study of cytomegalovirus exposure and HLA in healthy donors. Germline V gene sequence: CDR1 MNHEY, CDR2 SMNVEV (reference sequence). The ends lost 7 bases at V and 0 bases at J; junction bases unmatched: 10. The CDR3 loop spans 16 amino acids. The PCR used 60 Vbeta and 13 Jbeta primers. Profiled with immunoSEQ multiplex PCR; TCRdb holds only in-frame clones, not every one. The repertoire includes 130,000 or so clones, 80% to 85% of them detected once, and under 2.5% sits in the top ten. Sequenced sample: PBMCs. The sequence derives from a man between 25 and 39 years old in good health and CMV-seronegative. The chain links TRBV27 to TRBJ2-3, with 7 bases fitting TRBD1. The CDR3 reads CASNPRDSTSTDTQYF. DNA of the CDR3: TGTGCCAGCAACCCGAGGGACAGCACTAGCACAGATACGCAGTATTTT.